The entry below describes one TCR beta chain. This specimen belongs to a study of blood T cell repertoires in COVID-19. On the study more broadly: Samples came from the United States, Italy and Spain, spanning acute and convalescent COVID-19.

Original analysis: Amplifying reference gene primers gave estimates of nucleated cell counts. Profiled with immunoSEQ multiplex PCR; TCRdb holds only in-frame clones, not every one. V and J calls and clone size are those listed in that table; D and trimming were worked out from the DNA. The sample holds hundreds of thousands of clones, roughly 86% seen once. Germline CDR1 and CDR2: MDHEN and SYDVKM. The CDR3 runs to 14 residues. V lost 11 bases and J lost 2, with 19 bases in between. Self-reported history from a screening survey and questionnaire set each donor's cohort. This sequence joins TRBV28 and TRBJ2-7, with D tentatively TRBD2 (6 bases). This receptor was identified in a woman aged 45-60 years who had recovered from COVID-19. Sequenced sample: PBMCs or T cells enriched from blood (not recorded which). The CDR3 loop reads CASKGLARTYEQYF. As DNA, the CDR3 is TGTGCCTCCAAGGGCCTAGCGAGAACCTACGAGCAGTACTTC.